Presented here are 25 T cell receptor beta chains from one specimen sequenced in a study of T cells in Graves' hyperthyroidism and ophthalmopathy (dated by TCRdb to between 2017 and 2020). The library came from multiplex PCR. Sequencing relied on an Illumina HiSeq 2000. Amplification of TCR beta CDR3 regions was carried out from RNA transcripts. The first round of RT-PCR for the TCR CDR3 was performed with the HTBI primer set and the Qiagen OneStep RT-PCR kit. TCRdb applied fastp at Q25 and MiXCR to the public reads, then kept only in-frame beta chains. All rows with the same CDR3 protein become a single entry with the most common DNA and genes. The table for this sample lists hundreds of thousands of distinct CDR3 sequences; 16% of them were counted only once. Approximately 3.5% of the sample rests with the top ten. The specimen was blood. The receptors derive from a woman in her forties with Graves' ophthalmopathy.

This clonotype was counted ten times or more. The chain carries TRBV11-2 and TRBJ2-5; unclear D gene. The V gene's germline CDR1 is SGHAT and CDR2 FQNNGV. This CDR3 spans 12 amino acids. V lost 5 bases to trimming and J lost 4 bases, with 8 bases between them. The CDR3 protein is CASSIAGETQYF. In DNA form, the CDR3 reads TGTGCCAGCAGCATTGCTGGAGAGACCCAGTACTTC.

This clonotype was detected only a few times. The CDR3 bases are TGTGCCAGCAGGATAACAGGGTCTGCACAAGGCGAGCAGTACTTC. It translates to CASRITGSAQGEQYF. The chain carries TRBV2 and TRBJ2-7; a possible D gene is TRBD1 (6 bases). The V gene's germline CDR1 is SNHLY and CDR2 FYNNEI. V lost 6 bases and J lost 6, with 21 bases in between. The CDR3 extends over 15 amino acids.

The chain links TRBV27 to TRBJ2-1; 11 bases map to TRBD2. The CDR3 has 17 amino acids. Germline assignment: CDR1 MNHEY and CDR2 SMNVEV (reference sequence). V was clipped by 2 bases and J by 4 bases; unmatched bases: 7. As DNA, the CDR3 is TGTGCCAGCAGTTTAGCCCTGACTAGCGGGATGTACAATGAGCAGTTCTTC. This sequence encodes CASSLALTSGMYNEQFF.

This clonotype was seen repeatedly, ten times or more. The J gene is TRBJ1-1, the V gene TRBV20-1; D is ambiguous. The CDR3 has 13 amino acids. Germline V gene sequence: CDR1 DFQATT, CDR2 SNEGSKA (reference sequence). The V and J ends lost 3 bases and 1 base respectively, with 9 bases between them. The chain's CDR3 is CSASSQTNTEAFF. CDR3 bases: TGCAGTGCTAGTAGTCAGACGAACACTGAAGCTTTCTTT.

This clonotype was detected ten times or more. The chain employs TRBV5-1 and TRBJ2-1; TRBD2 matches 9 bases. Germline V CDR1 and CDR2: SGHRS, YFSETQ. V lost 4 bases, J lost 9 bases, and 14 bases stayed unmatched. This CDR3 spans 16 amino acids. CDR3 DNA: TGCGCCAGCAGCCCTCCCGGACTAGCGCCGATTAGTGAGCAGTTCTTC. Protein: CASSPPGLAPISEQFF.

This clonotype was recorded at least ten times. This chain links TRBV29-1 with TRBJ1-2; maybe TRBD1 (5 bases). Germline CDR1 and CDR2: SQVTM and ANQGSEA. CDR3 length: 11 residues. V lost 3 bases and J lost 8, with 10 bases in between. The CDR3 here is CSVDRDVGYTF. The CDR3, as DNA: TGCAGCGTTGACAGGGACGTCGGCTACACCTTC.

This clonotype was detected many times. The DNA for the CDR3 is TGTGCCAGCAGGTGGGACGAGACCTACGAGCAGTACTTC. Amino acid sequence: CASRWDETYEQYF. This chain uses TRBV2 with TRBJ2-7; D may be TRBD1 or TRBD2 (5 bases each). CDR1 SNHLY and CDR2 FYNNEI come from the germline V gene. The CDR3 runs 13 residues. V was clipped by 6 bases and J by 2 bases, with 11 bases between them.

The table lists this clonotype with a few counts. The chain links TRBV6-5 to TRBJ2-7, with 9 positions matching TRBD1. Germline CDR1 MNHEY, CDR2 SVGAGI. V was clipped by 0 bases and J by 0 bases; unmatched bases: 9. The CDR3 runs to 18 residues. In nucleotides, the CDR3 is TGTGCCAGCAGTTACTCGGGACAGGGCCCCAGAAACTCCTACGAGCAGTACTTC. Amino acids: CASSYSGQGPRNSYEQYF.

About this clonotype: A much larger clone lies one base from this, so it may be a read error. It is likely a read error, because the conserved phenylalanine at the end of the CDR3 is missing. The genes are TRBV2 and TRBJ2-7; TRBD1 aligns across 9 bases. The trim removed 5 bases at V and 2 bases at J, leaving 4 bases unmatched. The CDR3 covers 14 residues. CDR1 and CDR2 from the germline V gene are SNHLY and FYNNEI. The CDR3 is CASSRGTGTYEQYL. The CDR3 DNA follows: TGTGCCAGCAGTCGGGGGACAGGGACCTACGAGCAGTACCTC.

This clonotype came up many times. The chain joins TRBV3-1 to TRBJ2-1; TRBD2 might be the D (5 bases). CDR1 is LGHDT, CDR2 YNNKEL, per germline (reference sequence). This CDR3 has 15 residues. Trimming removed 5 bases at V and 7 bases at J, with 18 bases between. CDR3: CASSWASSGQNEQFF. The DNA for the CDR3 is TGTGCCAGCAGCTGGGCATCCAGCGGCCAAAATGAGCAGTTCTTC.

V gene TRBV6-2 or TRBV6-3 combines with J gene TRBJ1-6; D might be TRBD1 (5 bases). Trimming took 2 bases from V and 9 from J, leaving 14 bases between them. The germline CDR1 and CDR2 sequences are MNHEY and SVGEGT. CDR3 length: 15 residues. The CDR3 sequence: CASSYRGVLGSPLHF. For the CDR3, the DNA is TGTGCCAGCAGTTACCGGGGGGTGCTAGGTTCACCCCTCCACTTT.

This clonotype was seen at least ten times. The chain uses TRBV18 and TRBJ1-1; a weak D match, TRBD1 (5 bases). The V gene lost 2 bases and the J gene lost 3 bases, with 19 bases spanning the gap. The CDR3 loop spans 17 amino acids. Germline assignment: CDR1 KGHSH and CDR2 LQKENI. Written as DNA, the CDR3 is TGTGCCAGCTCACCAGGGAAGAGGGGTGAGTGGTACACTGAAGCTTTCTTT. Its protein product is CASSPGKRGEWYTEAFF.

This clonotype has a count of ten or more. J is TRBJ1-6 and V is TRBV18, with D hard to call. This CDR3 is built from 13 residues. Trimming left V 6 bases short and J 10 bases short, with 13 bases between. The germline CDR1 and CDR2 sequences are KGHSH and LQKENI. As DNA, the CDR3 is TGTGCCAGCTCTCGGGAGCTGAGATCACCCCTCCACTTT. Amino acid sequence: CASSRELRSPLHF.

This clonotype was recorded many times. The chain couples TRBV20-1 to TRBJ1-1; 9 nucleotides line up with TRBD1. V lost 5 bases, J lost 5 bases, and 12 bases stayed unmatched. Germline assignment: CDR1 DFQATT and CDR2 SNEGSKA (reference sequence). CDR3 size: 15 residues. Written as DNA, the CDR3 is TGCAGTGCTCTTGGAACAGGGGGCGTTGGGACTGAAGCTTTCTTT. Amino acids: CSALGTGGVGTEAFF.

This clonotype was seen repeatedly, ten times or more. The V gene is TRBV11-2, the J gene TRBJ1-1; D is ambiguous. V was pared by 3 bases and J by 3 bases, with 8 bases between. The CDR3 is 13 amino acids. Germline V gene sequence: CDR1 SGHAT, CDR2 FQNNGV. The CDR3 DNA is TGTGCCAGCAGCTTGTACAGATACACTGAAGCTTTCTTT. This encodes CASSLYRYTEAFF.

This clonotype was counted ten times or more. The chain has TRBV7-9 and TRBJ2-3; TRBD2 agrees at 10 bases. V dropped 10 bases and J dropped 2; count of bases not matched to a gene: 9. This CDR3 region has 15 residues. CDR1 is SEHNR, CDR2 FQNEAQ, per germline (reference sequence). CDR3 in DNA: TGTGCCACAGATACGGGACTAGCGAACACAGATACGCAGTATTTT. This codes for CATDTGLANTDTQYF.

This clonotype was counted at least ten times. The chain has TRBV2 and TRBJ1-6, with 7 bases matching TRBD1. After removal of 4 bases from V and 5 bases from J, the junction contained 2 bases not matched to a gene. CDR3 length equals 14 residues. Germline assignment: CDR1 SNHLY and CDR2 FYNNEI. CDR3 residues: CASSAQGDNSPLHF. The CDR3 DNA is TGTGCCAGCAGTGCCCAGGGGGATAATTCACCCCTCCACTTT.

V and J are TRBV19 and TRBJ2-7, with 7 positions matching TRBD2. CDR3 length: 15 residues. The V and J ends lost 4 bases and 3 bases, in that order; junction bases with no gene match: 9. Germline loops: CDR1 LNHDA, CDR2 SQIVND (reference sequence). The DNA for the CDR3 is TGTGCCAGTAGTAGCGGGACTACGAAGGGCTACGAGCAGTACTTC. Amino acid sequence: CASSSGTTKGYEQYF.

V gene TRBV10-1 combines with J gene TRBJ2-1; D is ambiguous. The CDR3 contains 9 residues. V dropped 7 bases and J dropped 7 bases, with 2 bases sitting between them. Germline assignment: CDR1 WNHNN and CDR2 SYGVQD (reference sequence). The CDR3 bases are TGCGCCAGCACGAATGAGCAGTTCTTC. Translated: CASTNEQFF.

This clonotype showed up just a few times. This chain uses TRBV3-1 with TRBJ2-7; D unclear. Near its end, the DNA agrees better with TRBJ2-1, so the J call may be wrong. The CDR3 is made up of 13 amino acids. Germline V gene lookup returns CDR1 LGHDT and CDR2 YNNKEL (reference sequence). The DNA of the CDR3 is TGTGCCAGCAGCCAAGAAAATAGCTACGAGCAGTTCTTC. It yields the protein CASSQENSYEQFF.

A few counts support this clonotype. The chain recombines TRBV5-4 with TRBJ2-7; no firm D call. In germline, CDR1 is SGHNT, CDR2 YYREEE (reference sequence). V lost 4 bases and J lost 5, with 13 bases in between. CDR3 size: 13 residues. CDR3: CASSNRLANEQYF. The CDR3, as DNA: TGTGCCAGCAGCAACCGATTAGCAAACGAGCAGTACTTC.

The chain links TRBV12-3 or TRBV12-4 to TRBJ2-1, with D tentatively TRBD1 or TRBD2 (5 bases each). Trimming pared 5 bases from V and 1 base from J, leaving 12 bases between. The CDR3 has 15 residues. This CDR3 is CASSTRDPSYNEQFF. For the CDR3, the DNA is TGTGCCAGCAGTACCCGGGACCCTTCCTACAATGAGCAGTTCTTC.

In its sample, this clonotype was seen many times. The rearrangement uses TRBV20-1 and TRBJ2-1; 9 bases map to TRBD2. Germline V lookup: CDR1 DFQATT, CDR2 SNEGSKA (reference sequence). V trimming: 6 bases; J trimming: 2 bases; junction bases outside the gene matches: 5. CDR3 size: 14 residues. In nucleotides, the CDR3 is TGCAGTGCATCTAGCGGGAAAACCTACAATGAGCAGTTCTTC. It yields the protein CSASSGKTYNEQFF.

This clonotype was counted many times. This sequence joins TRBV27 and TRBJ1-3; D not certain. V was pared by 2 bases and J by 5 bases, with 13 bases between. The germline V gene encodes CDR1 MNHEY and CDR2 SMNVEV (reference sequence). The CDR3 is 15 amino acids. The CDR3 here is CASSLRWNQRNTIYF. For the CDR3, the DNA is TGTGCCAGCAGTTTAAGGTGGAATCAGCGAAACACCATATATTTT.

This clonotype came up a few times. The gene calls are TRBV30 and TRBJ1-2, with D unclear. Trimming stripped 5 bases from V and 4 bases from J, with 14 bases between. CDR1 and CDR2 from the germline V gene are GTSNPN and SVGIG (reference sequence). The CDR3 length is 13 residues. Here the CDR3 reads CAWPREIPYGYTF. The CDR3 DNA reads TGTGCCTGGCCACGTGAAATCCCCTATGGCTACACCTTC.